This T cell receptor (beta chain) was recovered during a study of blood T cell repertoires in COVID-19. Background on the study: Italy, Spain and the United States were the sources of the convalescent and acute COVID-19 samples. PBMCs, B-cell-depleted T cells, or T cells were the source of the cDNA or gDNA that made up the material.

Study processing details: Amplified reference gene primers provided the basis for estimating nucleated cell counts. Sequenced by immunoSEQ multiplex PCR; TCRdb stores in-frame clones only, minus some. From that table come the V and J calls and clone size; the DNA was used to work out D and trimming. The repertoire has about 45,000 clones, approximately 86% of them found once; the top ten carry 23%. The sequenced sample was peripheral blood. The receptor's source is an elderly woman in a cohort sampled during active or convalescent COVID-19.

CDR3 protein: CASSSRGTNTEAFF. The CDR3 DNA is TGTGCCAGCAGCTCCCGGGGAACCAACACTGAAGCTTTCTTT. V is TRBV11-3 and J is TRBJ1-1; D remains ambiguous. Germline CDR1 is SGHNT and CDR2 is YENEEA. The germline V and J ends were trimmed by 4 bases and 2 bases, with 11 bases remaining between them. The CDR3 sequence is 14 residues long.